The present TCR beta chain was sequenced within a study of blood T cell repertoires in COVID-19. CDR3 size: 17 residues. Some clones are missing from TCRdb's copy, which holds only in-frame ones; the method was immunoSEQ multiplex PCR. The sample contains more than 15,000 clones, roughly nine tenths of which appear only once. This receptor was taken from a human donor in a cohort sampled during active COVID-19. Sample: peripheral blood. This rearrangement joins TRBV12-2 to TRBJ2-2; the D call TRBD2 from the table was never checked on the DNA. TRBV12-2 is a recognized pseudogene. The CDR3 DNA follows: TGTGCAAGTCAGGGACTAGCGGGAGCGGGGTACACCGGGGAGCTGTTTTTT. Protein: CASQGLAGAGYTGELFF.